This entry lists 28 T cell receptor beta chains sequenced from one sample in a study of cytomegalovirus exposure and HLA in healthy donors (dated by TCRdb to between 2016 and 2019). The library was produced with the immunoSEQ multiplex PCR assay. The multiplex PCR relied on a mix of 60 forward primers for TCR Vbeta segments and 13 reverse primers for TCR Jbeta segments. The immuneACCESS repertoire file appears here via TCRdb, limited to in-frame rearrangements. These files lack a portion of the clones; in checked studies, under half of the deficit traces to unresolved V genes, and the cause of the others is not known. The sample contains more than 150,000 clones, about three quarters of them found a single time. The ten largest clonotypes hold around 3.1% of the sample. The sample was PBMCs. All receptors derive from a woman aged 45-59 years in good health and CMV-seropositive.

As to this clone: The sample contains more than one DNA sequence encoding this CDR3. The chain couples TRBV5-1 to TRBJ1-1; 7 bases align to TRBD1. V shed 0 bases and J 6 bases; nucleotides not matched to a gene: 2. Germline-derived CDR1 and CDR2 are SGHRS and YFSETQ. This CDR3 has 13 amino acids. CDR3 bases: TGCGCCAGCAGCTTGGGACAGGGAGCTGAAGCTTTCTTT. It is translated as CASSLGQGAEAFF.

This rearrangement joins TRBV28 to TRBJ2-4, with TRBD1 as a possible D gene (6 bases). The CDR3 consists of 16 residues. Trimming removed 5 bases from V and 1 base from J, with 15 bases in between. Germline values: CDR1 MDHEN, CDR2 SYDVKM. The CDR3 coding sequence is TGTGCCAGCAGTGTTACAGGGTTAAGGGCCAAAAACATTCAGTACTTC. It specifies CASSVTGLRAKNIQYF.

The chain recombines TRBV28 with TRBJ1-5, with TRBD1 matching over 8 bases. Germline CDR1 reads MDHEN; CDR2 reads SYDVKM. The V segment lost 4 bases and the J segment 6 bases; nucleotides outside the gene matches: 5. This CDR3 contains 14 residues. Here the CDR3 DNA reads TGTGCCAGCAGTTCGGACAGGGAATTTCAGCCCCAGCATTTT. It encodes CASSSDREFQPQHF.

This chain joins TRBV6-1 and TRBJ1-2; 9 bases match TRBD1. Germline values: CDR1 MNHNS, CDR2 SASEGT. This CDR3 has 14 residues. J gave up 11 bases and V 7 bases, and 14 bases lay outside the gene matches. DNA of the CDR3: TGTGCCAGCACTGGGGGGACAGGGAATGGGGTTTACACCTTC. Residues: CASTGGTGNGVYTF.

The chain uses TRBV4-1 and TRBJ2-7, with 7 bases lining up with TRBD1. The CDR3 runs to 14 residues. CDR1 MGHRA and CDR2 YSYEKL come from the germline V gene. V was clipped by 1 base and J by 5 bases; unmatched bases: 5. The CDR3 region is CASSQAPGGNEQYF. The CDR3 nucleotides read TGCGCCAGCAGCCAAGCCCCAGGGGGTAACGAGCAGTACTTC.

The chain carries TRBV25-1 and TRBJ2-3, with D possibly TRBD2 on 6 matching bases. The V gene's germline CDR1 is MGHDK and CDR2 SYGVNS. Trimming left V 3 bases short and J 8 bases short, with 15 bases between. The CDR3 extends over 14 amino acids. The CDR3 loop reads CASSDASSVSTQYF. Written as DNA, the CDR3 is TGTGCCAGCAGTGACGCGTCTAGCGTGAGTACGCAGTATTTT.

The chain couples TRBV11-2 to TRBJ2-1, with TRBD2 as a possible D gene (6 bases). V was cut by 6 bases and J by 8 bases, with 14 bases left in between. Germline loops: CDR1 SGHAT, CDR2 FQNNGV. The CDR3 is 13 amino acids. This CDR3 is CASSTGVTDEQFF. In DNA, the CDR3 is TGTGCCAGCAGTACGGGAGTTACGGATGAGCAGTTCTTC.

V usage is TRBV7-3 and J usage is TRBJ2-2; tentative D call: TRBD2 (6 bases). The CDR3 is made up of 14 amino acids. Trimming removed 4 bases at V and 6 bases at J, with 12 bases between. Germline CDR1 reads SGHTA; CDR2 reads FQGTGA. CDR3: CASSSTREAGELFF. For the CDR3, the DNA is TGTGCCAGCAGCTCCACCAGGGAGGCCGGGGAGCTGTTTTTT.

The CDR3 region has the DNA TGTGCCAGTAGTAGGGACAGTTTCTACGAGCAGTACTTC. The encoded protein is CASSRDSFYEQYF. The chain links TRBV19 to TRBJ2-7, with 7 bases aligning to TRBD1. Per germline, CDR1 LNHDA and CDR2 SQIVND (reference sequence). The CDR3 totals 13 residues. Trimming removed 4 bases from V and 3 bases from J; junction bases left unmatched: 3.

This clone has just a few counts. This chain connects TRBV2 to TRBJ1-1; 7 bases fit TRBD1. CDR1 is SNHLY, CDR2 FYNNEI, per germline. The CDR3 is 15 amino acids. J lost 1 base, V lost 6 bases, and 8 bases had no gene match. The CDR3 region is CASSDRVPQNTEAFF. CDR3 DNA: TGTGCCAGCAGCGACAGGGTCCCGCAGAACACTGAAGCTTTCTTT.

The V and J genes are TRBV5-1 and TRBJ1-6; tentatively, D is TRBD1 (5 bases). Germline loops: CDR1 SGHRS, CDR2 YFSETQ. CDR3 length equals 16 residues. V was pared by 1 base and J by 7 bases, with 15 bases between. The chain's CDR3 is CASSLSQGRANSPLHF. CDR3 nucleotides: TGCGCCAGCAGCTTGTCCCAGGGCAGGGCAAATTCACCCCTCCACTTT.

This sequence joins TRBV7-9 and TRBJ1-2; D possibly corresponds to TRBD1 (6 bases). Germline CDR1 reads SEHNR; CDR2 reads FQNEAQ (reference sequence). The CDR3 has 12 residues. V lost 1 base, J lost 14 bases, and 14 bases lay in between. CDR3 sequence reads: CASSLESGQGTF. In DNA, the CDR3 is TGTGCCAGCAGCTTAGAATCGGGGCAGGGGACCTTC.

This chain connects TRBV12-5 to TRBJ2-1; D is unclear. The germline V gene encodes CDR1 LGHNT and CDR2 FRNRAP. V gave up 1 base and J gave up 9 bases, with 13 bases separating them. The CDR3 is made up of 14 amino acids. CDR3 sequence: CASGLAPLDIEQFF. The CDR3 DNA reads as TGTGCTAGTGGTTTGGCGCCGCTAGATATTGAGCAGTTCTTC. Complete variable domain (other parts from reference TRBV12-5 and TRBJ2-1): DARVTQTPRHKVTEMGQEVTMRCQPILGHNTVFWYRQTMMQGLELLAYFRNRAPLDDSGMPKDRFSAEMPDATLATLKIQPSEPRDSAVYFCASGLAPLDIEQFFGPGTRLTVL.

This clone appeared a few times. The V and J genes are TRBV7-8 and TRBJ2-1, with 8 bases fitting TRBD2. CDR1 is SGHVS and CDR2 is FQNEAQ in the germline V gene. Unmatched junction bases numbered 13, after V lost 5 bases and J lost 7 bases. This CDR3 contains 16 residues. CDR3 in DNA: TGTGCCAGCAGCCGCGCCCCGGGCGGGAGGCTAAATGAGCAGTTCTTC. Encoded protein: CASSRAPGGRLNEQFF.

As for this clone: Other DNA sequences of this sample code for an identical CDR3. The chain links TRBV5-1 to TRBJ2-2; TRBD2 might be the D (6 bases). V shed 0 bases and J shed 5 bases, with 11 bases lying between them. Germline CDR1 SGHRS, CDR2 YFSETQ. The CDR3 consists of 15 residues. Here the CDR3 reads CASSLEGAGTGELFF. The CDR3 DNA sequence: TGCGCCAGCAGCTTGGAAGGGGCGGGAACCGGGGAGCTGTTTTTT. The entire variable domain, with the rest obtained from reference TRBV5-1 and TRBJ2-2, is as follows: KAGVTQTPRYLIKTRGQQVTLSCSPISGHRSVSWYQQTPGQGLQFLFEYFSETQRNKGNFPGRFSGRQFSNSRSEMNVSTLELGDSALYLCASSLEGAGTGELFFGEGSRLTVL.

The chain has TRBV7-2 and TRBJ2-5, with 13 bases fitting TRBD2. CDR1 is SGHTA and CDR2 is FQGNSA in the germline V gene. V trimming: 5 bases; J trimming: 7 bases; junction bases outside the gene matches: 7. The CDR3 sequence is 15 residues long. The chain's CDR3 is CASSPVTSGRATQYF. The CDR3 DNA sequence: TGTGCCAGCAGCCCTGTTACTAGCGGGAGGGCGACCCAGTACTTC.

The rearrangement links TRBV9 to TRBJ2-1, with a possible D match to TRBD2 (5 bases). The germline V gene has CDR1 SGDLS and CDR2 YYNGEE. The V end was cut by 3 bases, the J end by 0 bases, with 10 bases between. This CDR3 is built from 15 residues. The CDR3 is CASSATRSSYNEQFF. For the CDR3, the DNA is TGTGCCAGCAGCGCCACTAGAAGCTCCTACAATGAGCAGTTCTTC.

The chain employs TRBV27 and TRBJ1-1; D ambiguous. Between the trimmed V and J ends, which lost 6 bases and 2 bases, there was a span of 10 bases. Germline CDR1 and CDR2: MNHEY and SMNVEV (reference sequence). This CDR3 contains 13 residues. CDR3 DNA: TGTGCCAGCAGCCCTCAGAAAAACACTGAAGCTTTCTTT. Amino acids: CASSPQKNTEAFF.

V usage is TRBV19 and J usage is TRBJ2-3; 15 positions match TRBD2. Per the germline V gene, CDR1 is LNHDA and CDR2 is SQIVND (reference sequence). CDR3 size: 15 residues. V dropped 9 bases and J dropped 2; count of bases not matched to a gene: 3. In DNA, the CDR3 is TGTGCCAGGGGGACTAGCGGGGGGCACACAGATACGCAGTATTTT. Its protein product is CARGTSGGHTDTQYF.

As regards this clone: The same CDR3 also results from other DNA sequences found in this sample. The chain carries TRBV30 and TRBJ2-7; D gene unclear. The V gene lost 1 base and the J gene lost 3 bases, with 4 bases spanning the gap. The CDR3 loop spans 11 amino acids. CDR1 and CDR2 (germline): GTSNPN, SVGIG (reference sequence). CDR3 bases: TGTGCCTGGAGTGCCCTCTACGAGCAGTACTTC. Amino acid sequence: CAWSALYEQYF.

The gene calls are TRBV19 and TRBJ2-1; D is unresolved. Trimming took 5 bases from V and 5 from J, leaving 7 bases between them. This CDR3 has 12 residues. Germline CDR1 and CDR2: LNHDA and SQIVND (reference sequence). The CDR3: CASSSRNNEQFF. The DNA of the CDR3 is TGTGCCAGTAGTTCCCGTAACAATGAGCAGTTCTTC.

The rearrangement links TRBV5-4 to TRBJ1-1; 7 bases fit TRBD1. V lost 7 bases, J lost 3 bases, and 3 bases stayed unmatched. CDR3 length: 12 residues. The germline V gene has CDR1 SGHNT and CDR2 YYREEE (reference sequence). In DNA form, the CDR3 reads TGTGCCAGCCAGGGGGAGGACACTGAAGCTTTCTTT. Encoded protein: CASQGEDTEAFF.

DNA for the CDR3: TGTGCCAGCAGCCGGGACAGCAGGGCTTTCTTT. Amino acid sequence: CASSRDSRAFF. The V and J genes are TRBV6-5 and TRBJ1-1; 7 bases agree with TRBD1. V gave up 6 bases and J gave up 11 bases; unmatched junction bases: 6. Germline CDR1 MNHEY, CDR2 SVGAGI. The CDR3 is 11 amino acids.

Here the CDR3 DNA reads TGCGCCGGTAGACAGGGGGCGGTTGGCACTGAAGCTTTCTTT. Protein: CAGRQGAVGTEAFF. The chain combines TRBV23-1 with TRBJ1-1, with 10 bases matching TRBD1. TRBV23-1 carries the ORF label, with uncertain function. V lost 11 bases, J lost 4 bases, and 10 bases stayed unmatched. The CDR3 contains 14 residues.

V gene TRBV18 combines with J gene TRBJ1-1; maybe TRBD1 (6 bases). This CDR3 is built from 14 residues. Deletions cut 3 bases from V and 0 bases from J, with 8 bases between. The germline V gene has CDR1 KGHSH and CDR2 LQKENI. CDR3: CASSPRGMNTEAFF. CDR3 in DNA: TGTGCCAGCTCACCCAGGGGTATGAACACTGAAGCTTTCTTT.

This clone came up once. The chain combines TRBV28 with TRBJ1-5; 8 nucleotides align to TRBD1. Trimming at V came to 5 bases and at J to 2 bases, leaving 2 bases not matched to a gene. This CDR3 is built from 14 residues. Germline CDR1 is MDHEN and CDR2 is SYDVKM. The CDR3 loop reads CASSVTGGNQPQHF. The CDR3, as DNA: TGTGCCAGCAGTGTGACAGGGGGCAATCAGCCCCAGCATTTT.

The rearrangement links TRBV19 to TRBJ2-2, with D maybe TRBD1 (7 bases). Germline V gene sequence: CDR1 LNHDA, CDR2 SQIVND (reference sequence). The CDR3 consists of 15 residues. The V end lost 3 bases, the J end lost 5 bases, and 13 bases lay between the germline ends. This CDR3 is CASSIGQGGTGELFF. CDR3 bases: TGTGCCAGTAGTATCGGGCAGGGGGGTACCGGGGAGCTGTTTTTT.

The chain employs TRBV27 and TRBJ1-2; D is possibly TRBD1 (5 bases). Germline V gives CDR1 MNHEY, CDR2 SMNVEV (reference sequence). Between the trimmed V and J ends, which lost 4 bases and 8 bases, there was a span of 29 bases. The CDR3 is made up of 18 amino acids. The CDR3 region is CASSSFSPVQGTSMGYTF. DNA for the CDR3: TGTGCCAGCAGTTCCTTCTCCCCTGTGCAGGGCACATCCATGGGCTACACCTTC.